This passage covers 10 T cell receptor beta chains from one sample sequenced in a study of blood T cell repertoires in COVID-19. Sequenced by immunoSEQ multiplex PCR; TCRdb stores in-frame clones only, minus some. The top ten hold 0.9% to 0.95% of the sample, which has around 210,000 clones, around 81% seen once. Sequenced input: peripheral blood. These receptors all stem from a man in his 60s with COVID-19, enrolled during active disease.

CDR3 sequence reads: CAWRTGRNTEAFF. The CDR3 DNA follows: TGTGCCTGGAGGACAGGGAGGAACACTGAAGCTTTCTTT. The chain links TRBV30 to TRBJ1-1; 7 bases fit TRBD1. Germline-derived CDR1 and CDR2 are GTSNPN and SVGIG (reference sequence). V lost 3 bases, J lost 1 base, and 2 bases stayed unmatched. The CDR3 has 13 amino acids.

This chain joins TRBV27 and TRBJ1-4; tentatively, D is TRBD1 (5 bases). Germline V gene lookup returns CDR1 MNHEY and CDR2 SMNVEV (reference sequence). The CDR3 loop spans 14 amino acids. V shed 5 bases and J shed 5 bases, with 12 bases lying between them. The DNA for the CDR3 is TGTGCCAGCAGTAGGGGATCTAAGAATGAAAAACTGTTTTTT. Translated: CASSRGSKNEKLFF.

V gene TRBV7-2 combines with J gene TRBJ2-7; D is unresolved. Germline V gene sequence: CDR1 SGHTA, CDR2 FQGNSA. Trimming removed 2 bases at V and 10 bases at J, with 15 bases between. CDR3 size: 13 residues. DNA for the CDR3: TGTGCCAGCAGCTTACCTCATGCCAGTAAACAGTACTTC. Amino acids: CASSLPHASKQYF.

This clone was found a few times. The chain joins TRBV27 to TRBJ1-1; 8 bases agree with TRBD1. CDR3 length: 15 amino acids. J lost 3 bases, V lost 2 bases, and 5 bases had no gene match. CDR1 and CDR2 (germline): MNHEY, SMNVEV (reference sequence). The CDR3 loop is CASSLRTGWDTEAFF. DNA for the CDR3: TGTGCCAGCAGTTTACGGACAGGGTGGGACACTGAAGCTTTCTTT.

This rearrangement joins TRBV18 to TRBJ1-1; no clear D gene. Germline lookup yields CDR1 KGHSH and CDR2 LQKENI. This CDR3 has 13 amino acids. Trimming removed 6 bases from V and 1 base from J, with 9 bases in between. The DNA for the CDR3 is TGTGCCAGCTCCCTTGACAAGAACACTGAAGCTTTCTTT. Translating gives CASSLDKNTEAFF.

The chain combines TRBV6-5 with TRBJ1-2, with D unresolved. There are 14 residues in the CDR3. Trimming took off 0 bases at V and 4 bases at J, with 9 bases between the two ends. Germline V gives CDR1 MNHEY, CDR2 SVGAGI. In DNA form, the CDR3 reads TGTGCCAGCAGTTACTCGTCACGGGTCTATGGCTACACCTTC. It specifies CASSYSSRVYGYTF.

The chain has TRBV4-3 and TRBJ1-2; D gene ambiguous. Germline CDR1 and CDR2: LGHNA and YSLEER. The CDR3 extends over 15 amino acids. V was shortened by 0 bases and J by 5 bases, with 13 bases between the two germline ends. The CDR3 sequence is CASSQELNLWYGYTF. The CDR3 DNA sequence: TGCGCCAGCAGCCAAGAACTGAACTTGTGGTATGGCTACACCTTC.

The V gene is TRBV30, the J gene TRBJ2-6, with 12 bases identical to TRBD1. Per germline, CDR1 GTSNPN and CDR2 SVGIG (reference sequence). V shed 5 bases and J 0 bases; nucleotides not matched to a gene: 14. The CDR3 spans 20 residues. In DNA form, the CDR3 reads TGTGCCTGGTCCTCCGGGACAGGGGGCAGAATAATCTCTGGGGCCAACGTCCTGACTTTC. It codes for CAWSSGTGGRIISGANVLTF.

The chain is built from TRBV3-1 (or the pseudogene TRBV3-2) and TRBJ1-3, with D possibly matching TRBD1 (5 bases). The ends were cut back, 1 base at V and 1 base at J, with 14 bases in the middle. The CDR3 is 17 amino acids. The germline V gene has CDR1 LGHDT and CDR2 YNNKEL (reference sequence). DNA for the CDR3: TGTGCCAGCAGCCAAGTTGCGGGGGGACGATCTGGAAACACCATATATTTT. It translates to CASSQVAGGRSGNTIYF.

The rearrangement joins TRBV6-2 or TRBV6-3 to TRBJ1-5, with TRBD1 as a possible D gene (6 bases). V lost 0 bases, J lost 0 bases, and 12 bases lay in between. Germline-derived CDR1 and CDR2 are MNHEY and SVGEGT. CDR3 length: 17 residues. The CDR3 region has the DNA TGTGCCAGCAGTTACTCGGGGGGGCGAGGTAGCAATCAGCCCCAGCATTTT. Translated, it gives CASSYSGGRGSNQPQHF.